The source of this T cell receptor (beta chain) is a study of T cells after yellow fever vaccination. Regarding the study as a whole: Peak timing came faster in the weaker secondary response, day 5 versus 15.

Generation of TCR cDNA used 5'RACE template switching (which added a universal primer site and UMIs). Each CDR3 protein gets one entry after TCRdb re-called the 5' RACE reads with MiXCR. The sample holds 150,000 to 200,000 distinct CDR3 sequences, more than 5.5% seen once. This clonotype has only a few counts. Its matching antigen is unknown. The source is a man aged 18-30 years who received the YFV17D yellow fever vaccine. The starting material was CD4+ T cells sorted from PBMCs, obtained 5 days after the first yellow fever vaccination.

The CDR3 sequence is CSAPGQALGNEKLFF. In DNA form, the CDR3 reads TGCAGTGCCCCGGGACAGGCTTTGGGTAATGAAAAACTGTTTTTT. The chain links TRBV20-1 to TRBJ1-4; 8 bases map to TRBD1. V shed 6 bases and J 4 bases; nucleotides not matched to a gene: 10. CDR1 is DFQATT, CDR2 SNEGSKA, per germline (reference sequence). The CDR3 has 15 amino acids.